A selection of T cell receptor beta chains follows, all from one sample in a study of T cell responses to AZD1222 COVID-19 vaccine. Profiled with immunoSEQ multiplex PCR; TCRdb holds only in-frame clones, not every one. The sample has about 170,000 clones, 87% seen once. The sequenced sample was peripheral blood, obtained 28 days after the second AZD1222 dose. The receptor source for this set is an adult who received the AZD1222 COVID-19 vaccine. Each CDR3 is given with its conserved first and last residue. D genes are given only for firm matches. The listing skips clone size in some rows; elsewhere it reads once, few, many or a size class.

CDR3: CASSPPRGGEGYTF; DNA: TGCGCCAGCAGCCCCCCTCGGGGGGGTGAGGGCTACACCTTC; size: once; J: TRBJ1-2; V: TRBV5-1; D: .
CDR3: CASSLGTAIGNTIYF; DNA: TGCGCCAGCAGCCTGGGGACAGCCATCGGAAACACCATATATTTT; size: .; J: TRBJ1-3; V: TRBV4-3; D: TRBD1
CDR3: CASSQDRAGGISGNTIYF; DNA: TGCGCCAGCAGCCAAGATCGGGCAGGGGGAATATCAGGAAACACCATATATTTT; size: .; J: TRBJ1-3; V: TRBV4-3; D: TRBD1
CDR3: CASSFPALDEKLFF; DNA: TGTGCCAGCAGCTTCCCGGCTTTGGATGAAAAACTGTTTTTT; size: once; J: TRBJ1-4; V: TRBV7-9; D: .
CDR3: CASSQEIDSGNTIYF; DNA: TGTGCCAGCAGCCAGGAAATTGACTCTGGAAACACCATATATTTT; size: once; J: TRBJ1-3; V: TRBV14; D: .
CDR3: CASSVSRGNYGYTF; DNA: TGTGCCAGCAGCGTTTCTAGAGGGAACTATGGCTACACCTTC; size: .; J: TRBJ1-2; V: TRBV9; D: .
CDR3: CASSWRGTSGSYEQYF; DNA: TGTGCCAGCAGCTGGAGAGGGACTAGCGGTTCCTACGAGCAGTACTTC; size: .; J: TRBJ2-7; V: TRBV5-6; D: TRBD2
CDR3: CASSSALSGLFF; DNA: TGTGCCAGCAGCTCTGCCTTAAGTGGGCTGTTTTTT; size: .; J: TRBJ2-2; V: TRBV5-8; D: .
CDR3: CASSLADQETQYF; DNA: TGTGCCAGCAGCCTTGCGGACCAAGAGACCCAGTACTTC; size: .; J: TRBJ2-5; V: TRBV3-1/TRBV3-2; D: .
CDR3: CASDRDSYEQYF; DNA: TGTGCCTCCGACAGGGACTCCTACGAGCAGTACTTC; size: .; J: TRBJ2-7; V: TRBV6-5; D: TRBD1
CDR3: CASSFHSPLAGGRTGELFF; DNA: TGTGCCAGCAGTTTCCACAGCCCACTAGCGGGGGGGCGTACCGGGGAGCTGTTTTTT; size: .; J: TRBJ2-2; V: TRBV27; D: TRBD2
CDR3: CASLLGTAGNTIYF; DNA: TGCGCCAGCCTCCTGGGGACGGCTGGAAACACCATATATTTT; size: .; J: TRBJ1-3; V: TRBV5-1; D: .
CDR3: CASTPDGLLNQPQHF; DNA: TGTGCCAGTACTCCGGACGGGCTCCTCAATCAGCCCCAGCATTTT; size: .; J: TRBJ1-5; V: TRBV19; D: .
CDR3: CASSWTYTEAFF; DNA: TGTGCCAGCAGTTGGACATACACTGAAGCTTTCTTT; size: .; J: TRBJ1-1; V: TRBV6-2/TRBV6-3; D: .
CDR3: CASSPQVDYEQYF; DNA: TGTGCCAGCAGTCCCCAGGTGGACTACGAGCAGTACTTC; size: .; J: TRBJ2-7; V: TRBV12-3/TRBV12-4; D: .
CDR3: CATSSSSTEAFF; DNA: TGTGCCACCAGCAGTAGTTCCACTGAAGCTTTCTTT; size: .; J: TRBJ1-1; V: TRBV15; D: .
CDR3: CASSPRSGTGTEAFF; DNA: TGTGCCAGCTCACCAAGAAGCGGTACGGGAACTGAAGCTTTCTTT; size: once; J: TRBJ1-1; V: TRBV18; D: .
CDR3: CASSPDRVGTEAFF; DNA: TGTGCCAGTAGTCCTGACAGGGTGGGGACTGAAGCTTTCTTT; size: .; J: TRBJ1-1; V: TRBV19; D: TRBD1
CDR3: CASSTGTGVYEQYF; DNA: TGTGCCAGCAGCACCGGGACAGGGGTTTACGAGCAGTACTTC; size: .; J: TRBJ2-7; V: TRBV11-2; D: TRBD1
CDR3: CASSPALSGGLVNEQFF; DNA: TGTGCCAGCAGCCCGGCTCTTAGCGGGGGGTTGGTCAATGAGCAGTTCTTC; size: .; J: TRBJ2-1; V: TRBV7-8; D: TRBD2
CDR3: CASSKSIGLGDYNEQFF; DNA: TGTGCCAGCAGTAAATCAATTGGACTAGGGGATTACAATGAGCAGTTCTTC; size: .; J: TRBJ2-1; V: TRBV6-4; D: TRBD2
CDR3: CASSLYYTRDNGYTF; DNA: TGTGCCAGCAGCCTCTACTATACAAGGGATAATGGCTACACCTTC; size: few; J: TRBJ1-2; V: TRBV7-2; D: .
CDR3: CASSAGQGGSYTF; DNA: TGTGCCAGCAGTGCGGGACAGGGAGGAAGCTACACCTTC; size: .; J: TRBJ1-2; V: TRBV6-2/TRBV6-3; D: TRBD1
CDR3: CASSQEEGRTDTQYF; DNA: TGTGCCAGCAGCCAAGAGGAAGGGCGCACAGATACGCAGTATTTT; size: .; J: TRBJ2-3; V: TRBV4-2; D: .
CDR3: CASYASGARWEQYF; DNA: TGCGCCAGCTATGCTAGCGGGGCACGTTGGGAGCAGTACTTC; size: few; J: TRBJ2-7; V: TRBV10-2; D: TRBD2
CDR3: CASSPWDHDEQYF; DNA: TGTGCCAGCAGCCCGTGGGACCACGACGAGCAGTACTTC; size: .; J: TRBJ2-7; V: TRBV7-2; D: .
CDR3: CASSLSNGLAGGLHEQYF; DNA: TGTGCCAGCAGCTTATCTAACGGACTAGCGGGGGGGCTCCACGAGCAGTACTTC; size: .; J: TRBJ2-7; V: TRBV7-8; D: TRBD2
CDR3: CASSQVYIHTDTQYF; DNA: TGTGCCAGCAGCCAAGTTTACATACACACAGATACGCAGTATTTT; size: .; J: TRBJ2-3; V: TRBV3-1/TRBV3-2; D: .
CDR3: CSAPLNTEAFF; DNA: TGCAGTGCTCCCTTGAACACTGAAGCTTTCTTT; size: .; J: TRBJ1-1; V: TRBV20-1; D: .
CDR3: CASGLLRQGNFRSYTF; DNA: TGTGCTAGTGGTTTGCTCCGACAGGGGAATTTTCGGAGTTACACCTTC; size: .; J: TRBJ1-2; V: TRBV12-5; D: TRBD1
CDR3: CASTLPRGDYGYTF; DNA: TGTGCCAGCACCCTCCCTCGGGGGGACTATGGCTACACCTTC; size: .; J: TRBJ1-2; V: TRBV25-1; D: .
CDR3: CASSRSGQGAEAFF; DNA: TGTGCCAGCAGCCGATCAGGACAGGGGGCTGAAGCTTTCTTT; size: few; J: TRBJ1-1; V: TRBV11-2; D: TRBD1
CDR3: CASSLPAGLQETQYF; DNA: TGTGCCAGCAGCTTACCGGCAGGGCTCCAAGAGACCCAGTACTTC; size: .; J: TRBJ2-5; V: TRBV7-2; D: .
CDR3: CASSARWEQYF; DNA: TGTGCCAGCAGTGCCCGGTGGGAGCAGTACTTC; size: .; J: TRBJ2-7; V: TRBV12-3/TRBV12-4; D: .
CDR3: CASSLGSGQFFGEQYF; DNA: TGTGCCAGCAGCTTGGGGTCAGGGCAATTCTTCGGGGAGCAGTACTTC; size: .; J: TRBJ2-7; V: TRBV5-5; D: .
CDR3: CASKRQGTQPQHF; DNA: TGTGCCAGCAAGCGCCAGGGGACTCAGCCCCAGCATTTT; size: .; J: TRBJ1-5; V: TRBV2; D: .
CDR3: CASSDNTAGAPYGYTF; DNA: TGTGCCAGCAGCGACAATACGGCCGGGGCGCCCTATGGCTACACCTTC; size: .; J: TRBJ1-2; V: TRBV9; D: .
CDR3: CASSQGVAGVQFNQPQHF; DNA: TGCGCCAGCAGCCAAGGTGTGGCAGGGGTGCAATTCAATCAGCCCCAGCATTTT; size: .; J: TRBJ1-5; V: TRBV4-1; D: .
CDR3: CASSQESVAESSYNEQFF; DNA: TGTGCCAGCAGCCAAGAGAGCGTAGCGGAGAGCTCCTACAATGAGCAGTTCTTC; size: .; J: TRBJ2-1; V: TRBV3-1/TRBV3-2; D: .
CDR3: CASSNNPGGWDGYTF; DNA: TGTGCCAGCAGCAACAATCCAGGGGGATGGGATGGCTACACCTTC; size: .; J: TRBJ1-2; V: TRBV21-1; D: .
CDR3: CASSPYVGGNTIYF; DNA: TGTGCCAGCAGCCCTTACGTTGGTGGAAACACCATATATTTT; size: .; J: TRBJ1-3; V: TRBV3-1/TRBV3-2; D: .
CDR3: CASSLEKGQAPYEQYF; DNA: TGTGCCAGCAGCTTAGAGAAAGGACAGGCCCCCTACGAGCAGTACTTC; size: .; J: TRBJ2-7; V: TRBV7-2; D: TRBD1
CDR3: CASSQMSKTGYGSSNEKLFF; DNA: TGTGCCAGCAGCCAAATGTCGAAGACGGGTTATGGGAGTTCTAATGAAAAACTGTTTTTT; size: .; J: TRBJ1-4; V: TRBV21-1; D: .
CDR3: CASSRGSGDSPLHF; DNA: TGTGCCAGCTCACGCGGCTCAGGGGATTCACCCCTCCACTTT; size: few; J: TRBJ1-6; V: TRBV18; D: .
CDR3: CAISGLGGSGNTIYF; DNA: TGTGCCATCAGTGGCTTAGGGGGCTCTGGAAACACCATATATTTT; size: .; J: TRBJ1-3; V: TRBV10-3; D: .
CDR3: CASAEVPEDYGYTF; DNA: TGCGCCAGTGCTGAGGTGCCAGAAGACTATGGCTACACCTTC; size: .; J: TRBJ1-2; V: TRBV10-2; D: .
CDR3: CSAHAGLENTIYF; DNA: TGCAGCGCCCACGCGGGACTTGAAAACACCATATATTTT; size: .; J: TRBJ1-3; V: TRBV29-1; D: .
CDR3: CASSQRDGSLAKNIQYF; DNA: TGCGCCAGCAGCCAGAGGGACGGTAGTTTAGCCAAAAACATTCAGTACTTC; size: .; J: TRBJ2-4; V: TRBV4-3; D: .
CDR3: CASSRRTHSYEQYF; DNA: TGTGCCAGCAGCCGCCGGACCCACTCCTACGAGCAGTACTTC; size: .; J: TRBJ2-7; V: TRBV5-6; D: .
CDR3: CASSLPSGAYTF; DNA: TGTGCCAGCAGCTTACCCTCGGGGGCCTACACCTTC; size: few; J: TRBJ1-2; V: TRBV7-8; D: .
CDR3: CASSKGPPGETQYF; DNA: TGCGCCAGCAGCAAGGGACCCCCGGGAGAGACCCAGTACTTC; size: .; J: TRBJ2-5; V: TRBV4-1; D: .
CDR3: CASSYGYSSYNEQFF; DNA: TGTGCCAGCAGTTACGGTTATAGCTCCTACAATGAGCAGTTCTTC; size: .; J: TRBJ2-1; V: TRBV6-5; D: .
CDR3: CASSLTTSGGTEAFF; DNA: TGCGCCAGCAGCTTAACGACATCGGGGGGAACTGAAGCTTTCTTT; size: few; J: TRBJ1-1; V: TRBV5-1; D: .
CDR3: CASSLAGESDTQYF; DNA: TGCGCCAGCAGCTTGGCGGGTGAATCAGATACGCAGTATTTT; size: .; J: TRBJ2-3; V: TRBV5-1; D: .